Listed below are T cell receptor beta chains from one sample, sequenced in a study of T cells after yellow fever vaccination. TCRdb called the 5' RACE reads again in MiXCR, with one record for every CDR3 protein. The data hold hundreds of thousands of distinct CDR3 sequences, with around 8.1% observed a single time. This specimen was PBMCs, taken roughly 47 days after the first yellow fever vaccination. The receptor source for this set is a man in his late teens or twenties who received the YFV17D yellow fever vaccine. Both conserved end residues are part of each CDR3. D genes are given only for firm matches. Size tells how often a clone was seen (once, few, many) or the class of an expanded clone, and some rows leave it out.

CDR3 protein,CDR3 DNA,D gene,J gene,clone size,V gene
CASSATGQGPNTQYF,TGCGCCAGCAGCGCCACGGGACAGGGACCCAATACGCAGTATTTT,TRBD1,TRBJ2-3,many,TRBV5-1
CATVGGGGHGYTF,TGTGCCACCGTTGGGGGGGGAGGCCATGGCTACACCTTC,-,TRBJ1-2,-,TRBV7-9
CSVEGQGGAYEQYF,TGCAGCGTTGAGGGTCAGGGGGGGGCCTACGAGCAGTACTTC,-,TRBJ2-7,few,TRBV29-1
CATSDSGQGKTQYF,TGTGCCACCAGTGATTCAGGACAGGGAAAGACCCAGTACTTC,TRBD1,TRBJ2-5,few,TRBV24-1
CASSFGSLNTEAFF,TGTGCCAGCAGCTTCGGGTCCCTGAACACTGAAGCTTTCTTT,-,TRBJ1-1,many,TRBV7-2
CASSSWTSGGIYNEQFF,TGTGCCAGCAGCTCCTGGACTAGCGGGGGTATTTACAATGAGCAGTTCTTC,TRBD2,TRBJ2-1,-,TRBV7-9
CASSYGGRGGYTF,TGTGCCAGCAGTTACGGGGGGAGGGGCGGCTACACCTTC,-,TRBJ1-2,few,TRBV6-5
CASSTDRSSSYEQYF,TGTGCCAGCAGTACGGACAGGAGCAGCTCCTACGAGCAGTACTTC,TRBD1,TRBJ2-7,few,TRBV12-3/TRBV12-4
CASSQDLGANTGELFF,TGCGCCAGCAGCCAAGATTTGGGGGCGAACACCGGGGAGCTGTTTTTT,-,TRBJ2-2,few,TRBV4-3
CSAAQGGGADTEAFF,TGCAGTGCAGCCCAGGGAGGAGGGGCCGACACTGAAGCTTTCTTT,-,TRBJ1-1,-,TRBV20-1
CASSKCREREQFF,TGTGCCAGCAGCAAGTGTAGAGAACGAGAGCAGTTCTTC,-,TRBJ2-1,few,TRBV21-1
CASSLAPGAANTEAFF,TGCGCCAGCAGCTTGGCCCCGGGGGCAGCGAACACTGAAGCTTTCTTT,-,TRBJ1-1,-,TRBV5-1
CASSGSWTSGGPLQETQYF,TGTGCCAGCAGCGGCAGCTGGACTAGCGGGGGCCCCCTCCAAGAGACCCAGTACTTC,TRBD2,TRBJ2-5,many,TRBV11-1
CASSKGGEAFF,TGTGCCAGCAGCAAAGGAGGTGAAGCTTTCTTT,-,TRBJ1-1,-,TRBV21-1
CASSPPAREEGEAFF,TGTGCCAGCTCACCACCGGCCAGGGAAGAGGGTGAAGCTTTCTTT,-,TRBJ1-1,few,TRBV18
CAISRDTGYEKLFF,TGTGCCATCAGCCGGGACACTGGGTATGAAAAACTGTTTTTT,-,TRBJ1-4,-,TRBV10-3
CASSQSKEFYGYTF,TGTGCCAGCAGCCAGTCGAAAGAATTCTATGGCTACACCTTC,-,TRBJ1-2,few,TRBV16
CSARDLGSGGASYNEQFF,TGCAGTGCTAGAGATCTCGGTAGCGGGGGGGCCTCCTACAATGAGCAGTTCTTC,TRBD2,TRBJ2-1,few,TRBV20-1
CSARGFRSYNEQFF,TGCAGTGCTAGAGGGTTTCGGTCCTACAATGAGCAGTTCTTC,-,TRBJ2-1,few,TRBV20-1
CASSPQAGALAKNIQYF,TGTGCCAGCAGCCCGCAAGCGGGGGCCTTAGCCAAAAACATTCAGTACTTC,TRBD2,TRBJ2-4,-,TRBV4-2
CASSGGQGATGELFF,TGTGCCAGCAGCGGGGGACAGGGGGCCACCGGGGAGCTGTTTTTT,TRBD1,TRBJ2-2,few,TRBV12-3/TRBV12-4
CASSRLAEETQYF,TGTGCCAGCAGTCGATTAGCGGAAGAGACCCAGTACTTC,-,TRBJ2-5,many,TRBV12-3/TRBV12-4
CASSFDGRYGYTF,TGTGCCAGCAGCTTCGATGGGCGCTATGGCTACACCTTC,-,TRBJ1-2,few,TRBV7-9
CASSQASGADTQYF,TGTGCCAGCAGCCAAGCGAGCGGCGCAGATACGCAGTATTTT,-,TRBJ2-3,-,TRBV4-2
CASSPPSTSLEQYF,TGTGCCAGCTCACCACCAAGCACGTCCCTCGAGCAGTACTTC,-,TRBJ2-7,-,TRBV18
CASSPVLFDMNEQFF,TGTGCCAGCTCACCGGTTTTATTCGACATGAATGAGCAGTTCTTC,-,TRBJ2-1,-,TRBV18
CASSLLSGVNSYEQYF,TGTGCCAGCAGCTTATTGTCCGGGGTTAACTCCTACGAGCAGTACTTC,-,TRBJ2-7,few,TRBV7-3
CASGRRALDTESLYEQYF,TGCGCCAGCGGCCGACGGGCCCTAGACACGGAAAGTCTCTACGAGCAGTACTTC,-,TRBJ2-7,-,TRBV23-1
CASSLDRGEDTQYF,TGTGCCAGCAGCTTAGACAGGGGGGAAGATACGCAGTATTTT,TRBD1,TRBJ2-3,-,TRBV7-2
CSVYPGATFFASGANVLTF,TGCAGCGTTTATCCGGGGGCCACCTTTTTTGCCTCTGGGGCCAACGTCCTGACTTTC,-,TRBJ2-6,-,TRBV29-1
CASSARRANVLTF,TGTGCCAGCAGCGCGAGACGAGCCAACGTCCTGACTTTC,-,TRBJ2-6,few,TRBV7-2
CASSFEPGQGVGNEQFF,TGTGCCAGCAGCTTTGAACCGGGACAGGGTGTTGGAAATGAGCAGTTCTTC,TRBD1,TRBJ2-1,few,TRBV7-3
CASSPKPDSNQPQHF,TGTGCCAGCAGCCCGAAGCCGGATAGCAATCAGCCCCAGCATTTT,-,TRBJ1-5,many,TRBV7-8
CSVGGSEQFF,TGCAGCGTTGGGGGGAGTGAGCAGTTCTTC,-,TRBJ2-1,many,TRBV29-1
CASSHRAGGDNEQFF,TGTGCCAGCAGCCACAGAGCGGGGGGCGATAATGAGCAGTTCTTC,TRBD2,TRBJ2-1,few,TRBV3-1
CASSANQGGFPEAFF,TGTGCCAGCAGCGCCAACCAGGGAGGGTTCCCTGAAGCTTTCTTT,-,TRBJ1-1,-,TRBV7-2
CSVEAGFNTEAFF,TGCAGCGTTGAAGCGGGGTTTAACACTGAAGCTTTCTTT,-,TRBJ1-1,few,TRBV29-1
CASSSRLAGGDNEQFF,TGTGCCAGCAGCTCTAGACTAGCGGGGGGAGACAATGAGCAGTTCTTC,TRBD2,TRBJ2-1,many,TRBV7-8
CASSPRAGGTSSYNEQFF,TGTGCCAGCTCACCACGGGCGGGGGGAACGAGCTCCTACAATGAGCAGTTCTTC,TRBD2,TRBJ2-1,-,TRBV18
CASSLVIGSNYGYTF,TGCGCCAGCAGCTTGGTAATTGGCAGTAACTATGGCTACACCTTC,-,TRBJ1-2,few,TRBV5-1
CGGGVGETQYF,TGTGGAGGAGGGGTCGGAGAGACCCAGTACTTC,-,TRBJ2-5,few,TRBV7-9
CASSSAVAGVETQYF,TGTGCCAGCAGCTCAGCTGTTGCCGGGGTGGAGACCCAGTACTTC,-,TRBJ2-5,many,TRBV11-2
CASSLTSWETQYF,TGTGCCAGCAGCCTGACTAGCTGGGAGACCCAGTACTTC,TRBD2,TRBJ2-5,few,TRBV27
CSAAGRRGGTDTQYF,TGCAGTGCGGCTGGGCGGCGGGGGGGCACAGATACGCAGTATTTT,TRBD2,TRBJ2-3,-,TRBV20-1
CASSLAGPVHRTGELFF,TGTGCCAGCAGCTTAGCAGGGCCAGTTCACCGGACCGGGGAGCTGTTTTTT,-,TRBJ2-2,-,TRBV7-9